This T cell receptor beta chain was identified in a study of T cell clonality in common variable immunodeficiency. The data were produced by immunoSEQ multiplex PCR, yet TCRdb's version contains in-frame clones alone and is incomplete. The sample lists tens of thousands of clones, none appearing once, the ten largest making up roughly 3.5%. Germline V gene lookup returns CDR1 LNHDA and CDR2 SQIVND (reference sequence). V was trimmed by 0 bases and J by 0 bases, leaving 3 bases between them. This CDR3 has 13 residues. This clone was detected many times. The DNA ends 3 residues before the CDR3 does, and the rest of the CDR3 is filled in from the germline J gene.

This clonotype was obtained from a person aged 18-70 years in good health. The sequenced sample was peripheral blood mononuclear cells. The rearrangement joins TRBV19 to TRBJ2-7; D gene unclear. The DNA read from the CDR3 is TGTGCCAGTAGTATAGAACTCTCCTACGAG. Residues: CASSIELSYE. From start to end, the CDR3 is CASSIELSYEQYF.